This T cell receptor (beta chain) was documented in a study of brain T cells in children with intractable seizures. Profiling relied on immunoSEQ multiplex PCR, and the TCRdb table lists in-frame clones only, not all of them. The sample has about 350,000 clones; more than 85% are singletons. This clone was counted between two and nine times. The CDR3 runs 16 residues. Germline CDR1 reads LNHNV; CDR2 reads YYDKDF (reference sequence). The V gene lost 0 bases and the J gene lost 0 bases, with 6 bases spanning the gap. As for time point: blood from clinic visit 5 months post-surgery; TSC patient then seizure free. The sequenced cases were selected for having the highest brain T cell transcript signatures.

The sequences come from peripheral blood, collected roughly 5 months after surgery. The chain recombines TRBV15 with TRBJ2-6; the D is unclear. The sequence derives from a boy in the first two years of life with tuberous sclerosis and intractable seizures. CDR3 in DNA: TGTGCCACCAGCAGAGACCGACTCTCTGGGGCCAACGTCCTGACTTTC. Translated, it gives CATSRDRLSGANVLTF.